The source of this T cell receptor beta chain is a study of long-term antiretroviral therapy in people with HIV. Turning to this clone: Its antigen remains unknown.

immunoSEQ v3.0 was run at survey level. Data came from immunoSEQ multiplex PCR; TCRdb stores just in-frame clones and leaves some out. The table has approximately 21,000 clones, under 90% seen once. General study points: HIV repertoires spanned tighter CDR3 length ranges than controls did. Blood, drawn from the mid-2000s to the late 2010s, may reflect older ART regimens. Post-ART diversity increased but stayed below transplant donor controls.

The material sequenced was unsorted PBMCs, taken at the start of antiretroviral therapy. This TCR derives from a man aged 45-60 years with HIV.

The CDR3 nucleotides are TGCGCCAGCAGCCAAAGAGACAGGGCGTTAGATGGCTACACCTTC. Amino acids: CASSQRDRALDGYTF. V and J are TRBV4-3 and TRBJ1-2, with 7 bases matching TRBD1. Germline CDR1 is LGHNA and CDR2 is YSLEER. This CDR3 region has 15 residues. With 2 bases clipped from V and 6 bases from J, the junction kept 9 bases outside the gene matches.